Listed below are T cell receptor beta chains from one sample, sequenced in a study of blood T cell repertoires in COVID-19. Here immunoSEQ multiplex PCR was the method, and the copy in TCRdb shows in-frame clones only, minus some. The sample consists of around 56,000 clones, around 79% of them appearing once. Sequences were obtained from peripheral blood. The receptor source for this set is a woman aged 70-85 years with acute or convalescent COVID-19. Both conserved end residues are part of each CDR3. Each record gives: V gene, J gene, clone size, D gene, CDR3 DNA, CDR3 protein. The D gene is left open where the match is weak. Rows may omit the clone size; those that give it use once, few, many or a size class.

TRBV5-8,TRBJ1-1,.,.,TGTGCCAGCAGCTCCCGCGGGGCGCTGTCCTTGGGACCGAACACTGAAGCTTTCTTT,CASSSRGALSLGPNTEAFF
TRBV12-3/TRBV12-4,TRBJ1-2,.,TRBD1,TGTGCCAGCAGTTCCCAGGGGGGACGCGGCTACACCTTC,CASSSQGGRGYTF
TRBV30,TRBJ1-5,.,.,TGTGCCTGGAGTGTCGGGGGGCAGAGTCAGCCCCAGCATTTT,CAWSVGGQSQPQHF
TRBV3-1/TRBV3-2,TRBJ2-3,.,.,TGTGCCAGCAGCCAACTCAGGGGGGTGACAGATACGCAGTATTTT,CASSQLRGVTDTQYF
TRBV18,TRBJ1-5,.,TRBD1,TGTGCCAGCTCACCACGTACAGGGGCCGATCAGCCCCAGCATTTT,CASSPRTGADQPQHF
TRBV9,TRBJ2-1,.,.,TGTGCCAGCAGCCCCAGGGTGGGACTGAGCTCCTACAATGAGCAGTTCTTC,CASSPRVGLSSYNEQFF
TRBV5-1,TRBJ1-1,.,.,TGCGCCAGCAGCAGCGGTTCAGGGGTTGGCACTGAAGCTTTCTTT,CASSSGSGVGTEAFF
TRBV7-3,TRBJ2-3,.,.,TGTGCCAGCAGCTTAGAAGGGGGCACAGATACGCAGTATTTT,CASSLEGGTDTQYF
TRBV11-2,TRBJ1-1,.,.,TGTGCCAGCAGCCCTAATAACAGGGAAGCTTTCTTT,CASSPNNREAFF
TRBV10-2,TRBJ1-5,once,TRBD1,TGCGCCAGCAGAGACATACAGGGGGCTTCTAGCAATCAGCCCCAGCATTTT,CASRDIQGASSNQPQHF